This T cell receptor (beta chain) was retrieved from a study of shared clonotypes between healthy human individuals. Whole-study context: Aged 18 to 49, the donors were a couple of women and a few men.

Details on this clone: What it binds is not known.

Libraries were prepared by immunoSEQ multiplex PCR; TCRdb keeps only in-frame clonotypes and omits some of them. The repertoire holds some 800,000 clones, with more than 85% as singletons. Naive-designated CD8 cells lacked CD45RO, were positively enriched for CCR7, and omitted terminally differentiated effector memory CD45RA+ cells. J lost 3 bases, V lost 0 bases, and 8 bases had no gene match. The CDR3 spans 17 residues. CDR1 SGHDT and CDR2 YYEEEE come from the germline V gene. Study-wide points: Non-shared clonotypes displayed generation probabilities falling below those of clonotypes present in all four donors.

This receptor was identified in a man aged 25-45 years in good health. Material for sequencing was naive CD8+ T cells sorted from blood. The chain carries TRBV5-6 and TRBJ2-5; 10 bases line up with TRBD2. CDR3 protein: CASSLEKWLAGEETQYF. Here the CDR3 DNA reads TGTGCCAGCAGCTTGGAAAAGTGGCTAGCGGGAGAAGAGACCCAGTACTTC.